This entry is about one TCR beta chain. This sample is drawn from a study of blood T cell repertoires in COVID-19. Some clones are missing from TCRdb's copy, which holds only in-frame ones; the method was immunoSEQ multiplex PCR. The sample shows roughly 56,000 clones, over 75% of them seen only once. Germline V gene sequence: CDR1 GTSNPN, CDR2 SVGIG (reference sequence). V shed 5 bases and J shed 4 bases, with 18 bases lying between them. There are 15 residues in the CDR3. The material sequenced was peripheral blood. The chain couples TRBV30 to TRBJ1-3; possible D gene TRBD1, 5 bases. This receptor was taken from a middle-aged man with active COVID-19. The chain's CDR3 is CAWGARDFKGNTIYF. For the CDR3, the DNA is TGTGCCTGGGGAGCCCGGGACTTTAAAGGAAACACCATATATTTT.